The clone carrying this TCR beta chain was counted a few times. Antigen: not known. The sample is drawn from a study of beta chain features in type 1 diabetes. As for the study in general: Similarity in age, gender and cell yields was seen between patients and healthy donors. Points from the study as a whole: Type 1 diabetes patients showed a moderate but significant shortening of TCRB CDR3s in all four CD4+ subsets. The naive, central memory and Treg TCRB repertoires looked more alike in patients than they did in healthy donors. In type 1 diabetes patients, VDJ junctions had fewer insertions; deletions at these junctions were more frequent.

cDNA synthesis used the whole RNA isolate, giving expressed TCRB sequences. Sequencing of naive, central memory and regulatory T cell samples gave an average of about 3.57 million reads. Libraries were prepared by immunoSEQ multiplex PCR; TCRdb keeps only in-frame clonotypes and omits some of them. This sample carries approximately 250,000 clones, 16% of them seen once, and the ten largest clones take approximately 0.086%. CDR1 SEHNR and CDR2 FQNEAQ come from the germline V gene (reference sequence). Trimming removed 5 bases from V and 1 base from J, with 14 bases in between. The CDR3 has 15 amino acids.

This sequence originates from a young man with type 1 diabetes. V usage is TRBV7-9 and J usage is TRBJ1-1, with D possibly being TRBD1 (5 bases). Sequenced sample: naive CD4+ T cells from blood. The CDR3 loop is CASSHQVGANTEAFF. CDR3 in DNA: TGTGCCAGCAGCCACCAAGTCGGGGCGAACACTGAAGCTTTCTTT.